Detailed here is one T cell receptor beta chain. Per germline, CDR1 MRHNA and CDR2 SNTAGT. V shed 3 bases and J shed 1 base, with 9 bases lying between them. There are 15 residues in the CDR3. The data stem from a study of blood T cell repertoires in COVID-19. As for the study in general: Acute-phase and convalescent COVID-19 samples originated in the United States, Italy and Spain. Nucleic acid was either cDNA or gDNA, and it came from T cells, B-cell-depleted T cells, or PBMCs.

Authors' data handling: Reference gene primer amplification in the assay estimated nucleated cell counts. The protocol was immunoSEQ multiplex PCR, while the TCRdb copy is restricted to in-frame clones and leaves out a portion. That table gives V, J and clone size, and the DNA gave D and trimming. The sample gives just over 650,000 clones, 80% to 90% of which show up once; about 0.24% is in the top ten. This TCR was recovered from a woman younger than 35 with acute or convalescent COVID-19. Sequencing was carried out using peripheral blood. The chain joins TRBV6-4 to TRBJ2-2; D perhaps matches TRBD2 (5 bases). Written as DNA, the CDR3 is TGTGCCAGCAGTGAGGAGGCGGGGAACACCGGGGAGCTGTTTTTT. It encodes CASSEEAGNTGELFF.